The 4 T cell receptor beta chains reported below all come from one sample, sequenced in a study of CD8 T cells in ankylosing spondylitis. TCRdb itself ran the 5' RACE reads through MiXCR, one entry per CDR3 protein. The profile shows 30,000 to 45,000 distinct CDR3 sequences, about 10% of them singletons. The sequenced sample was synovial fluid, either unsorted or a sorted T cell fraction (not recorded which). The source of these receptors is a male donor with ankylosing spondylitis.

V usage is TRBV29-1 and J usage is TRBJ2-5; the match to TRBD1 covers 8 bases. Germline V gene data show CDR1 as SQVTM and CDR2 as ANQGSEA. The CDR3 loop spans 13 amino acids. Trimming took 0 bases from V and 7 from J; bases not matched to a gene: 4. The CDR3 DNA is TGCAGCGTTGAAGAGGGGCAGGGGGCGACCCAGTACTTC. It yields the protein CSVEEGQGATQYF.

In its sample, this clonotype was seen many times. J is TRBJ1-1 and V is TRBV5-1; maybe TRBD1 (5 bases). The V end was cut by 4 bases, the J end by 6 bases, with 16 bases between. Germline loops: CDR1 SGHRS, CDR2 YFSETQ. The CDR3 extends over 14 amino acids. Here the CDR3 DNA reads TGCGCCAGCAGCAAGTATCCTGGACACCCTGAAGCTTTCTTT. Translating gives CASSKYPGHPEAFF.

Ten or more counts support this clonotype. The chain uses TRBV12-3 or TRBV12-4 and TRBJ2-3, with a possible D match to TRBD2 (7 bases). The CDR3 loop spans 15 amino acids. V shed 3 bases and J shed 1 base, with 11 bases lying between them. The CDR3 DNA reads as TGTGCCAGCAGTTTCGGGGGGCGGCGCACAGATACGCAGTATTTT. Translating it yields CASSFGGRRTDTQYF.

In its sample, this clonotype was seen many times. V usage is TRBV4-3 and J usage is TRBJ2-1; D is tentatively TRBD1 or TRBD2 (5 bases each). The CDR3 loop spans 15 amino acids. Germline V gene lookup returns CDR1 LGHNA and CDR2 YSLEER. Trimming cost V 0 bases and J 8 bases, with 14 bases left between them. The DNA for the CDR3 is TGCGCCAGCAGCCAAGATGGGACCCCTCGCGATGAGCAGTTCTTC. Translating gives CASSQDGTPRDEQFF.